The clone carrying this TCR beta chain occurred once. Its matching antigen is unknown. TCRdb keeps only in-frame clones here, not all; method: immunoSEQ multiplex PCR. The sample gives around 110,000 clones, 93% of which show up once; 2.5% to 3.5% is in the top ten. The sample is drawn from a study of T cell responses to AZD1222 COVID-19 vaccine. Study outcomes and limitations: Just a handful of AZD1222 recipients were seropositive at baseline.

The CDR3 sequence is 14 residues long. V dropped 2 bases and J dropped 7; count of bases not matched to a gene: 7. The germline gives CDR1 SGHVS, CDR2 FNYEAQ. The receptor's source is an adult in good health. Here the sequenced sample was peripheral blood, taken on day 0 of AZD1222 vaccination. The V gene is TRBV7-6, the J gene TRBJ2-5, with 7 nucleotides matching TRBD1. This CDR3 is CASSLPGGKGTQYF. The CDR3 bases are TGTGCCAGCAGCTTACCAGGGGGTAAAGGGACCCAGTACTTC.